This TCR beta chain originates from a study of cytomegalovirus exposure and HLA in healthy donors. Points from the study as a whole: In a later analysis, at a false discovery rate of 0.05, about 15,000 TCR beta sequences were associated with HLA alleles. More clonal expansion characterized HLA-associated TCR beta chains than equally common others in a later analysis. Analysis was carried out at a later point, and it linked a missense DCLRE1C variant to TCR beta V- and J-gene trimming.

In germline, CDR1 is MGHRA, CDR2 YSYEKL. V lost 1 base, J lost 0 bases, and 13 bases lay in between. This CDR3 spans 17 amino acids. The study ran its PCR with 60 Vbeta and 13 Jbeta primers. Sequencing used immunoSEQ multiplex PCR; TCRdb keeps in-frame clones, though not all of them. The table includes 80,000 or so clones, roughly 82% detected once. Concerning this clone itself: Its specificity is not known.

The V call is TRBV4-1, the J call TRBJ1-5, with D possibly TRBD1 on 6 matching bases. The sequence was collected from a male donor in good health and CMV-seropositive. The specimen sequenced was PBMCs. CDR3: CASSQGLGGHSNQPQHF. CDR3 DNA: TGCGCCAGCAGCCAAGGGTTGGGGGGGCATAGCAATCAGCCCCAGCATTTT.